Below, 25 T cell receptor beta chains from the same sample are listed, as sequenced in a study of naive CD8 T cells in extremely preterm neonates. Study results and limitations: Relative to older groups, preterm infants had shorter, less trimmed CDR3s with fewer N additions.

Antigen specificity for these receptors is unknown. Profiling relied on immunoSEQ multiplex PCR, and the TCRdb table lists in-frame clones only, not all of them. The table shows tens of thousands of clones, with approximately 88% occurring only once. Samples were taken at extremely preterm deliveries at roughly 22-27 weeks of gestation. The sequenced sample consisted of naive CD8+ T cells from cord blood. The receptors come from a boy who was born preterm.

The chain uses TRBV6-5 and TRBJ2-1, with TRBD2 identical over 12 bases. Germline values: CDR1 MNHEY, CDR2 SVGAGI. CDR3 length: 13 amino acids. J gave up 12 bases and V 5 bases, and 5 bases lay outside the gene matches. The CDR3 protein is CASSPSGGAGQFF. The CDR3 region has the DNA TGTGCCAGCAGTCCTAGCGGGGGGGCCGGGCAGTTCTTC.

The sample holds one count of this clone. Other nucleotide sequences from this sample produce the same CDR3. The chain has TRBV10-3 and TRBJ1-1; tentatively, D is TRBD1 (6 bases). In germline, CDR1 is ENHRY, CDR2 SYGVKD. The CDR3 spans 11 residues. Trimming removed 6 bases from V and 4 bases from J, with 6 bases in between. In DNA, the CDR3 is TGTGCCATCAGACAGGGCACTGAAGCTTTCTTT. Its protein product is CAIRQGTEAFF.

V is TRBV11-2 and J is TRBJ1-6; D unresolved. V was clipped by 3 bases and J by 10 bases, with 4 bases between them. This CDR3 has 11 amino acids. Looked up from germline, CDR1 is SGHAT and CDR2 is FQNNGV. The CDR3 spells CASSLTSPLHF. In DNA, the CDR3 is TGTGCCAGCAGCTTGACATCACCCCTCCACTTT.

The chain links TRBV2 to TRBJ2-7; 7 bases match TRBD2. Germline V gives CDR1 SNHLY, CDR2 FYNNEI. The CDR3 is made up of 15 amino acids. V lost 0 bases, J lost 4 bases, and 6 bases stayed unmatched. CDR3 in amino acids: CASSEAGGFFYEQYF. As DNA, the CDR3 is TGTGCCAGCAGTGAAGCGGGGGGGTTTTTTTACGAGCAGTACTTC. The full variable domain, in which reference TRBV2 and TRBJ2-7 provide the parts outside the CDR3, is EPEVTQTPSHQVTQMGQEVILRCVPISNHLYFYWYRQILGQKVEFLVSFYNNEISEKSEIFDDQFSVERPDGSNFTLKIRSTKLEDSAMYFCASSEAGGFFYEQYFGPGTRLTVT.

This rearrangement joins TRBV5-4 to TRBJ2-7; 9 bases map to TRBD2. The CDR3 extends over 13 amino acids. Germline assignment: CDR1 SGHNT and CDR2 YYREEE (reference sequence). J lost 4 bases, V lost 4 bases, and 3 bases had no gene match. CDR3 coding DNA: TGTGCCAGCAGCCCGGGACTAGCTTACGAGCAGTACTTC. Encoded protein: CASSPGLAYEQYF.

Here the CDR3 DNA reads TGCGCCAGCAGCTTGGGAAAGAACTACGAGCAGTACTTC. It is translated as CASSLGKNYEQYF. V is TRBV5-1 and J is TRBJ2-7; D call uncertain. Trimming took 0 bases from V and 3 from J, leaving 7 bases between them. Germline loops: CDR1 SGHRS, CDR2 YFSETQ. The CDR3 contains 13 residues.

CDR3 sequence (DNA): TGCGCCAGCAGCCAAGGGGGTTTTGAAAAACTGTTTTTT. Residues: CASSQGGFEKLFF. The chain is built from TRBV4-3 and TRBJ1-4; no reliable D call. The germline gives CDR1 LGHNA, CDR2 YSLEER. V was pared by 1 base and J by 7 bases, with 7 bases between. The CDR3 covers 13 residues.

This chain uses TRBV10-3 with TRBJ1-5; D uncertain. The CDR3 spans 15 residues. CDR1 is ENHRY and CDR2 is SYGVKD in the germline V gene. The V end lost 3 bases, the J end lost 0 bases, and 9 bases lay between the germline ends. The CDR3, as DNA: TGTGCCATCAGTGATGAGGCATATAGCAATCAGCCCCAGCATTTT. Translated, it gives CAISDEAYSNQPQHF.

CDR3 amino acids: CASSQERGGNEQFF. The CDR3 DNA is TGCGCCAGCAGCCAAGAGCGGGGGGGCAATGAGCAGTTCTTC. The gene calls are TRBV4-1 and TRBJ2-1; 9 bases fit TRBD2. This CDR3 is 14 amino acids long. The trim removed 0 bases at V and 6 bases at J, leaving 0 bases unmatched. The germline V gene encodes CDR1 MGHRA and CDR2 YSYEKL.

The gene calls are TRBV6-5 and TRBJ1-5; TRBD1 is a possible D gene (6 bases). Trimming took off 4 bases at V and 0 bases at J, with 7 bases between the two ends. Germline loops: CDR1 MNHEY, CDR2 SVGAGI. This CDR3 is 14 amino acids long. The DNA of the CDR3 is TGTGCCAGCAGTTGGACAGTTAGCAATCAGCCCCAGCATTTT. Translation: CASSWTVSNQPQHF.

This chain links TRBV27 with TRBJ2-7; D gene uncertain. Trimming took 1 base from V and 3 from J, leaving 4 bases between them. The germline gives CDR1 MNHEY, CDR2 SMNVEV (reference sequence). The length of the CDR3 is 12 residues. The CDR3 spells CASSLFGYEQYF. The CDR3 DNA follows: TGTGCCAGCAGTTTATTTGGCTACGAGCAGTACTTC.

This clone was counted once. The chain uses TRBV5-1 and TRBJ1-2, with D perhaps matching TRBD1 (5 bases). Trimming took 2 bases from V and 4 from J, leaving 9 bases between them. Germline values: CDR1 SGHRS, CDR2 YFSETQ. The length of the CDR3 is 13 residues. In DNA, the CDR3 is TGCGCCAGCAGCTTAGGGACGGGCTATGGCTACACCTTC. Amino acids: CASSLGTGYGYTF.

The CDR3 loop is CASSQFKGNEQFF. CDR3 in DNA: TGTGCCAGCAGCCAATTTAAAGGCAATGAGCAGTTCTTC. The chain has TRBV4-2 and TRBJ2-1; no reliable D call. The CDR3 runs to 13 residues. V was trimmed by 2 bases and J by 6 bases, leaving 8 bases between them. The germline CDR1 and CDR2 sequences are LGHNA and YNFKEQ.

CDR3 residues: CASSLLASYNEQFF. The CDR3 DNA sequence: TGTGCCAGCAGCTTACTAGCGTCCTACAATGAGCAGTTCTTC. The genes are TRBV7-3 and TRBJ2-1, with D possibly being TRBD2 (6 bases). Germline V gives CDR1 SGHTA, CDR2 FQGTGA. V was cut by 2 bases and J by 1 base, with 6 bases left in between. This CDR3 has 14 amino acids.

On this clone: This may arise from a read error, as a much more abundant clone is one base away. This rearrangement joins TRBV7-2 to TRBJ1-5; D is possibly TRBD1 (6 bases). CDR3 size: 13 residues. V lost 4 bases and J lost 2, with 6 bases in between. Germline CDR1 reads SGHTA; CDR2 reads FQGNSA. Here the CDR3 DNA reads TGTGCCAGCAGCTACAGGGGCAATCAGCCCCAGCATTTT. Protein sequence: CASSYRGNQPQHF. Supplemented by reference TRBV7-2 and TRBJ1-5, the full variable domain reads GAGVSQSPSNKVTEKGKDVELRCDPISGHTALYWYRQSLGQGLEFLIYFQGNSAPDKSGLPSDRFSAERTGGSVSTLTIQRTQQEDSAVYLCASSYRGNQPQHFGDGTRLSIL.

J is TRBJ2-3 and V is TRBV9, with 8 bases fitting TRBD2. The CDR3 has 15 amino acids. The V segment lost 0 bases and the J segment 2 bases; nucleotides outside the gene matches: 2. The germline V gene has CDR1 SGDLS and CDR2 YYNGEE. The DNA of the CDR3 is TGTGCCAGCAGCGTAGCGGGGGGGCCCACAGATACGCAGTATTTT. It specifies CASSVAGGPTDTQYF.

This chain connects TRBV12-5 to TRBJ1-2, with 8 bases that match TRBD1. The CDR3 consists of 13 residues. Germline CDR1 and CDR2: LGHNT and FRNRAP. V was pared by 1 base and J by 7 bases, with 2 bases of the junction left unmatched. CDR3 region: CASGLGQGFGYTF. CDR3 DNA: TGTGCTAGTGGTTTGGGACAGGGGTTTGGCTACACCTTC.

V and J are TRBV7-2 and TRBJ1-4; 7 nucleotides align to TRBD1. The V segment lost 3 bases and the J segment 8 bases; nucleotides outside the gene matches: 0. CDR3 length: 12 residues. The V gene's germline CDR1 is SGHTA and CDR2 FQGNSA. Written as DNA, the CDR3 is TGTGCCAGCAGCTTGGACAGGGAAAAACTGTTTTTT. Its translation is CASSLDREKLFF.

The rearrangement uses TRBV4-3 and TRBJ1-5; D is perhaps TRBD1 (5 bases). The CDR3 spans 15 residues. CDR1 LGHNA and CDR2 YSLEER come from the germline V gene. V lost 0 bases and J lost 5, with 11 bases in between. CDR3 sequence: CASSQEGLTYQPQHF. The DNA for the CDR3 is TGCGCCAGCAGCCAAGAGGGACTCACCTATCAGCCCCAGCATTTT.

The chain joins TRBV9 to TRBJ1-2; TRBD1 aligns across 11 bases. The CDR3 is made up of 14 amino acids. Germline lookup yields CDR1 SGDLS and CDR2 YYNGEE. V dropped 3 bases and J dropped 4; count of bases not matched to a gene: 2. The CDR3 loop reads CASSAGTGGYGYTF. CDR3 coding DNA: TGTGCCAGCAGCGCCGGGACAGGGGGCTATGGCTACACCTTC.

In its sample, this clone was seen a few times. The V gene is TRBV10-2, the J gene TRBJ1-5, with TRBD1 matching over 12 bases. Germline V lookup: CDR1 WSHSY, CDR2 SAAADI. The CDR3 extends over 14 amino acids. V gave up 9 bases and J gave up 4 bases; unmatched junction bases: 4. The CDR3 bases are TGCGCCAGGCGGGACAGGGGGCCGAATCAGCCCCAGCATTTT. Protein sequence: CARRDRGPNQPQHF.

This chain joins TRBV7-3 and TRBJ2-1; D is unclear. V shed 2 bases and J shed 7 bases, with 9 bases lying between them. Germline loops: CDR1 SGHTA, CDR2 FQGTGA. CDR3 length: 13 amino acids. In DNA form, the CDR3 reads TGTGCCAGCAGCTTAGTTGCAGGTAATGAGCAGTTCTTC. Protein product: CASSLVAGNEQFF.

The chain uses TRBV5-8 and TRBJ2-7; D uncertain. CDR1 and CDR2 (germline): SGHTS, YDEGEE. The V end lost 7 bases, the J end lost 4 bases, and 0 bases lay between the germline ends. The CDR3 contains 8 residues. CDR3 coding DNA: TGTGCCAGCTACGAGCAGTACTTC. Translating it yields CASYEQYF.

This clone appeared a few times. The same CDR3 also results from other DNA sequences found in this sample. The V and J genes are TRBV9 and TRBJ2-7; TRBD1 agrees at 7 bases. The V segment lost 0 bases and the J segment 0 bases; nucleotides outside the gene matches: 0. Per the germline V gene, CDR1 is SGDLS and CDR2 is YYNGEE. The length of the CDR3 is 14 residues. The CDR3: CASSVGDSSYEQYF. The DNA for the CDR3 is TGTGCCAGCAGCGTAGGGGACAGCTCCTACGAGCAGTACTTC. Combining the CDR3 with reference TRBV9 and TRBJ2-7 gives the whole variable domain DSGVTQTPKHLITATGQRVTLRCSPRSGDLSVYWYQQSLDQGLQFLIQYYNGEERAKGNILERFSAQQFPDLHSELNLSSLELGDSALYFCASSVGDSSYEQYFGPGTRLTVT.

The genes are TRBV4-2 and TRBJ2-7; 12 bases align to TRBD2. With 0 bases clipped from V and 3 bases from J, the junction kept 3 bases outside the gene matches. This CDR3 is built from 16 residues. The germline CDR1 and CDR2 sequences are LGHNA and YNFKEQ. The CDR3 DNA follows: TGTGCCAGCAGCCAAGATCTAGCGGGGGGGCTCTACGAGCAGTACTTC. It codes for CASSQDLAGGLYEQYF.